This T cell receptor (beta chain) was sequenced in a study of CD8 T cells in Susac syndrome. Germline values: CDR1 MGHRA, CDR2 YSYEKL. The CDR3 consists of 12 residues. The multiple sclerosis controls were treatment-naive patients with relapsing-remitting disease that was stable or active. Random hexamers were used to reverse transcribe an amount of roughly 0.45 to 1 ug RNA. The TCR beta CDR3 was amplified by immunoSEQ multiplex PCR across 54 Vbeta, 13 Jbeta. TCRdb recomputed calls from the immunoSEQ multiplex PCR reads with MiXCR, one row per CDR3 protein. The table has about 280,000 distinct CDR3 sequences, 70% to 90% seen once; the top ten hold approximately 0.11%. This clonotype was found a few times. An end of the junction differs from the germline gene, which may be a read error.

Sequenced input: CD8+ T cells from PBMCs. This TCR came from a human donor with multiple sclerosis. The genes are TRBV4-1 and TRBJ2-7, with 9 bases lining up with TRBD2. The CDR3, as DNA: TGTGCCAGCAGCCATCGCGAGGGACTAGCCTACTTC. It specifies CASSHREGLAYF.